This T cell receptor (beta chain) was recovered during a study of CD8 T cells in ankylosing spondylitis. Study results and limitations: What seemed typical of ankylosing spondylitis blood was a TCR beta motif built from 7 or 8 highly homologous variants. Clones tied to disease were said to be significantly enriched in matched ankylosing spondylitis synovial fluid.

V was cut by 0 bases and J by 5 bases, with 11 bases left in between. Germline CDR1 is SGHRS and CDR2 is YFSETQ. This CDR3 has 15 residues. In this sample, this clonotype turned up a few times. As yet, its antigen is unknown. By quantitative 5'-RACE with molecular barcodes, the TCR beta libraries were made. TCRdb ran MiXCR on the 5' RACE reads and lists one entry per CDR3 protein. The top ten clones hold 15% to 20% of a sample with roughly 370,000 distinct CDR3 sequences, 20% to 25% of them seen once. The TCR comes from a male donor with ankylosing spondylitis. J is TRBJ2-2 and V is TRBV5-1; D perhaps matches TRBD1 (5 bases). The sequenced sample consisted of blood, either unsorted or a sorted T cell fraction (not recorded which). DNA for the CDR3: TGCGCCAGCAGCTTGGAGGGGTCGGAGACCGGGGAGCTGTTTTTT. Translating gives CASSLEGSETGELFF.